These 31 T cell receptor beta chains were sequenced from one sample in a study of Ad26.COV2.S vaccination and SARS-CoV-2 variants. Data came from immunoSEQ multiplex PCR; TCRdb stores just in-frame clones and leaves some out. The sample has 300,000 to 400,000 clones; around nine tenths are singletons. Treatment defined: roughly 19 received Ad26.COV2.S at low or high dose, single or two shots; a few received placebo; per-sample allocation not given. Repertoires come from day 63 after the first vaccine or placebo injection. The sample was peripheral blood, taken in a trial of Ad26.COV2.S vaccine versus placebo. The source of these receptors is a person aged 18 to 59 who received the Ad26.COV2.S COVID-19 vaccine or a placebo.

The rearrangement uses TRBV5-1 and TRBJ2-2; D possibly corresponds to TRBD2 (6 bases). CDR3 size: 16 residues. The germline V gene encodes CDR1 SGHRS and CDR2 YFSETQ. V lost 0 bases and J lost 1, with 10 bases in between. The CDR3 sequence: CASSLAFGGNTGELFF. Here the CDR3 DNA reads TGCGCCAGCAGCTTGGCCTTCGGGGGGAACACCGGGGAGCTGTTTTTT. The whole variable domain, remainder taken from reference TRBV5-1 and TRBJ2-2, is KAGVTQTPRYLIKTRGQQVTLSCSPISGHRSVSWYQQTPGQGLQFLFEYFSETQRNKGNFPGRFSGRQFSNSRSEMNVSTLELGDSALYLCASSLAFGGNTGELFFGEGSRLTVL.

The V and J genes are TRBV28 and TRBJ2-4; tentatively, D is TRBD1 or TRBD2 (6 bases each). The CDR3 is made up of 17 amino acids. V was shortened by 6 bases and J by 0 bases, with 18 bases between the two germline ends. Germline CDR1 MDHEN, CDR2 SYDVKM. In nucleotides, the CDR3 is TGTGCCAGCAGGGACGGAGGGGGACCAGTAGCCAAAAACATTCAGTACTTC. Translation: CASRDGGGPVAKNIQYF.

Notes on this clone: Within the sample, other DNA sequences also encode this same CDR3. The chain joins TRBV5-1 to TRBJ2-5; D is unresolved. V dropped 0 bases and J dropped 5 bases, with 8 bases sitting between them. CDR1 and CDR2 (germline): SGHRS, YFSETQ. This CDR3 contains 13 residues. The CDR3 DNA reads as TGCGCCAGCAGCTTGGAGGGCAGGGAGACCCAGTACTTC. This gives the protein CASSLEGRETQYF.

This chain uses TRBV5-5 with TRBJ1-4, with 8 bases aligning to TRBD1. Germline values: CDR1 SGHKS, CDR2 YYEKEE (reference sequence). The CDR3 covers 15 residues. The trim removed 3 bases at V and 7 bases at J, leaving 8 bases unmatched. The CDR3 DNA reads TGTGCCAGCAGCTCGCCAGGGGGCGCCGGTGAAAAACTGTTTTTT. Translating gives CASSSPGGAGEKLFF.

The chain couples TRBV4-3 to TRBJ1-5, with 7 bases that match TRBD1. Trimming at V came to 0 bases and at J to 4 bases, leaving 15 bases not matched to a gene. Germline V gene sequence: CDR1 LGHNA, CDR2 YSLEER. The CDR3 runs to 19 residues. In DNA, the CDR3 is TGCGCCAGCAGCCAAGACTATTCAGGGGGGCGTTCGGGTAATCAGCCCCAGCATTTT. Protein sequence: CASSQDYSGGRSGNQPQHF.

This clone was counted a few times. This sequence joins TRBV3-1 (or the pseudogene TRBV3-2) and TRBJ2-6, with a tentative D call TRBD1 (6 bases). The CDR3 loop spans 18 amino acids. Looked up from germline, CDR1 is LGHDT and CDR2 is YNNKEL (reference sequence). The germline V and J ends were trimmed by 2 bases and 2 bases, with 16 bases remaining between them. CDR3 coding DNA: TGTGCCAGCAGCCAATGGGGGCAGGGTCTAGCTGGGGCCAACGTCCTGACTTTC. Protein product: CASSQWGQGLAGANVLTF.

This clone was detected only once. The chain combines TRBV29-1 with TRBJ2-7; TRBD1 agrees at 7 bases. Germline V CDR1 and CDR2: SQVTM, ANQGSEA. V shed 1 base, J shed 3 bases, and the junction held 3 bases outside the gene matches. CDR3 length: 13 amino acids. This chain's CDR3 is CSVEATGLYEQYF. Written as DNA, the CDR3 is TGCAGCGTTGAAGCGACAGGGCTCTACGAGCAGTACTTC.

The V and J genes are TRBV4-1 and TRBJ2-5, with 10 bases identical to TRBD2. CDR1 and CDR2 from the germline V gene are MGHRA and YSYEKL. The V and J ends lost 0 bases and 1 base, in that order; junction bases with no gene match: 5. This CDR3 has 17 residues. CDR3 in amino acids: CASSQELAGGSQETQYF. The CDR3 DNA is TGCGCCAGCAGCCAAGAATTAGCGGGGGGCTCCCAAGAGACCCAGTACTTC.

V is TRBV12-3 or TRBV12-4 and J is TRBJ2-1; possibly TRBD1 for D (5 bases). The V and J ends lost 3 bases and 8 bases respectively, with 8 bases between them. The CDR3 is 12 amino acids. DNA of the CDR3: TGTGCCAGCAGTTTGGTAGGGGATGAGCAGTTCTTC. Encoded protein: CASSLVGDEQFF.

J is TRBJ2-5 and V is TRBV5-4, with 11 bases aligning to TRBD2. CDR3 size: 16 residues. The trim removed 0 bases at V and 0 bases at J, leaving 1 base unmatched. The germline V gene encodes CDR1 SGHNT and CDR2 YYREEE (reference sequence). CDR3 DNA: TGTGCCAGCAGCTTGGGTAGCGGGGGGGACCAAGAGACCCAGTACTTC. Protein sequence: CASSLGSGGDQETQYF.

The V and J genes are TRBV12-3 or TRBV12-4 and TRBJ1-6; possibly TRBD1 for D (5 bases). The CDR3 contains 13 residues. V lost 2 bases and J lost 6, with 5 bases in between. Here the CDR3 reads CASSLQGNSPLHF. The CDR3 DNA sequence: TGTGCCAGCAGTTTACAGGGTAATTCACCCCTCCACTTT.

The chain couples TRBV2 to TRBJ1-4; 10 bases are a match to TRBD1. The V segment lost 5 bases and the J segment 7 bases; nucleotides outside the gene matches: 7. The CDR3 has 15 residues. Germline V gives CDR1 SNHLY, CDR2 FYNNEI. CDR3 sequence: CASSWDRGEGEKLFF. DNA for the CDR3: TGTGCCAGCAGTTGGGACAGGGGTGAGGGTGAAAAACTGTTTTTT.

V and J are TRBV19 and TRBJ1-3; the match to TRBD1 covers 7 bases. The V gene's germline CDR1 is LNHDA and CDR2 SQIVND (reference sequence). V lost 3 bases to trimming and J lost 0 bases; unmatched junction nucleotides: 8. CDR3 length: 17 amino acids. CDR3 loop: CASSIGGGPGSGNTIYF. Here the CDR3 DNA reads TGTGCCAGTAGTATCGGAGGGGGCCCGGGCTCTGGAAACACCATATATTTT.

Written as DNA, the CDR3 is TGTGCCTGGAGTGGTATGGGCTTTGAAAAACTGTTTTTT. This codes for CAWSGMGFEKLFF. The chain recombines TRBV30 with TRBJ1-4, with D uncertain. This CDR3 comprises 13 residues. Per the germline V gene, CDR1 is GTSNPN and CDR2 is SVGIG (reference sequence). The V end was cut by 1 base, the J end by 7 bases, with 10 bases between.

This chain connects TRBV7-9 to TRBJ2-1; D not certain. The ends were cut back, 4 bases at V and 5 bases at J, with 12 bases in the middle. The germline CDR1 and CDR2 sequences are SEHNR and FQNEAQ (reference sequence). There are 14 residues in the CDR3. The DNA for the CDR3 is TGTGCCAGCAGCTACCCCACCCGGGACAATGAGCAGTTCTTC. Translating gives CASSYPTRDNEQFF.

The rearrangement links TRBV27 to TRBJ1-2, with 8 bases matching TRBD1. This CDR3 region has 18 residues. CDR1 is MNHEY and CDR2 is SMNVEV in the germline V gene (reference sequence). V was clipped by 6 bases and J by 4 bases; unmatched bases: 19. The CDR3 sequence: CASRRSGQGGSRLYGYTF. The CDR3 region has the DNA TGTGCCAGCAGGAGGAGCGGACAGGGAGGTTCCCGACTCTATGGCTACACCTTC.

The chain joins TRBV5-5 to TRBJ2-5, with TRBD2 as a possible D gene (6 bases). The germline gives CDR1 SGHKS, CDR2 YYEKEE (reference sequence). CDR3 size: 14 residues. Trimming cost V 4 bases and J 3 bases, with 13 bases left between them. Here the CDR3 DNA reads TGTGCCAGCAGCCCTCCGGGAGTGAAAGAGACCCAGTACTTC. It is translated as CASSPPGVKETQYF. Full variable domain (remainder filled in from reference TRBV5-5 and TRBJ2-5): DAGVTQSPTHLIKTRGQQVTLRCSPISGHKSVSWYQQVLGQGPQFIFQYYEKEERGRGNFPDRFSARQFPNYSSELNVNALLLGDSALYLCASSPPGVKETQYFGPGTRLLVL.

With respect to this clone: A read error may produce the germline difference seen at one junction end. The rearrangement links TRBV18 to TRBJ2-1; no clear D gene. The CDR3 is made up of 16 amino acids. Germline V gene sequence: CDR1 KGHSH, CDR2 LQKENI. The CDR3: CASSPPDLSSYNEQFF. DNA for the CDR3: TGTGCCAGCTCGCCACCGGACCTGAGCTCCTACAATGAGCAGTTCTTC.

This sequence joins TRBV27 and TRBJ1-1, with TRBD1 matching 10 bases. J lost 0 bases, V lost 6 bases, and 7 bases had no gene match. This CDR3 is built from 16 residues. From germline, CDR1 is MNHEY and CDR2 SMNVEV (reference sequence). The CDR3 reads CASRQPGQGMNTEAFF. The CDR3 DNA follows: TGTGCCAGCAGGCAACCGGGACAGGGGATGAACACTGAAGCTTTCTTT.

This chain joins TRBV7-3 and TRBJ2-1, with D tentatively TRBD2 (5 bases). The CDR3 contains 12 residues. Germline CDR1 and CDR2: SGHTA and FQGTGA. V lost 4 bases and J lost 8, with 9 bases in between. CDR3 amino acids: CASSSGVDEQFF. CDR3 DNA: TGTGCCAGCAGCTCCGGGGTGGATGAGCAGTTCTTC.

The chain employs TRBV5-1 and TRBJ2-7, with D unclear. CDR3 length equals 13 residues. With 8 bases removed from V and 3 bases from J, the gap between germline ends came to 15 bases. CDR1 and CDR2 from the germline V gene are SGHRS and YFSETQ. CDR3 in DNA: TGCGCCAGTAGCACGGGTGGGCGCTACGAGCAGTACTTC. Translation: CASSTGGRYEQYF. The whole variable domain, filled in from reference TRBV5-1 and TRBJ2-7, reads KAGVTQTPRYLIKTRGQQVTLSCSPISGHRSVSWYQQTPGQGLQFLFEYFSETQRNKGNFPGRFSGRQFSNSRSEMNVSTLELGDSALYLCASSTGGRYEQYFGPGTRLTVT.

The chain employs TRBV19 and TRBJ1-5, with 8 bases aligning to TRBD1. Trimming cost V 4 bases and J 6 bases; bases outside gene matches: 5. This CDR3 contains 14 residues. From germline, CDR1 is LNHDA and CDR2 SQIVND (reference sequence). This chain's CDR3 is CASSKDRVRQPQHF. DNA for the CDR3: TGTGCCAGTAGTAAGGACAGGGTTCGTCAGCCCCAGCATTTT.

This chain links TRBV28 with TRBJ1-2; no reliable D call. Germline assignment: CDR1 MDHEN and CDR2 SYDVKM. This CDR3 is 11 amino acids long. V shed 4 bases and J shed 4 bases, with 4 bases lying between them. This CDR3 is CASSSSYGYTF. The CDR3 DNA follows: TGTGCCAGCAGTTCTAGCTATGGCTACACCTTC.

This chain connects TRBV25-1 to TRBJ1-4; possibly TRBD1 for D (6 bases). The CDR3 consists of 15 residues. V was trimmed by 1 base and J by 2 bases, leaving 8 bases between them. Germline loops: CDR1 MGHDK, CDR2 SYGVNS. CDR3 protein: CASSEWGLTNEKLFF. The CDR3 DNA reads as TGTGCCAGCAGTGAATGGGGGCTTACTAATGAAAAACTGTTTTTT.

This chain connects TRBV19 to TRBJ1-1; 7 bases are shared with TRBD1. CDR1 and CDR2 (germline): LNHDA, SQIVND (reference sequence). Unmatched junction bases numbered 10, after V lost 4 bases and J lost 8 bases. The CDR3 length is 14 residues. The CDR3 protein is CASSTTMGTEEAFF. The CDR3, as DNA: TGTGCCAGTAGTACAACGATGGGGACAGAAGAAGCTTTCTTT. The whole variable domain, filled in from reference TRBV19 and TRBJ1-1, reads DGGITQSPKYLFRKEGQNVTLSCEQNLNHDAMYWYRQDPGQGLRLIYYSQIVNDFQKGDIAEGYSVSREKKESFPLTVTSAQKNPTAFYLCASSTTMGTEEAFFGQGTRLTVV.

The CDR3 loop reads CASSLQGIHNEQFF. The CDR3 DNA reads TGTGCCAGCAGCTTGCAGGGGATACACAATGAGCAGTTCTTC. V gene TRBV5-4 combines with J gene TRBJ2-1; possibly TRBD1 for D (6 bases). Trimming left V 1 base short and J 5 bases short, with 10 bases between. The CDR3 is 14 amino acids. In germline, CDR1 is SGHNT, CDR2 YYREEE (reference sequence).

This sequence joins TRBV4-1 and TRBJ2-1; TRBD2 matches at 10 bases. There are 15 residues in the CDR3. CDR1 and CDR2 (germline): MGHRA, YSYEKL. The V and J ends lost 4 bases and 7 bases, in that order; junction bases with no gene match: 7. CDR3 nucleotides: TGCGCCAGCAGCCTCAGCGGGAGGGCCGTTAATGAGCAGTTCTTC. Protein: CASSLSGRAVNEQFF.

V is TRBV5-1 and J is TRBJ2-1; no clear D. CDR3 length: 15 amino acids. V dropped 1 base and J dropped 6 bases, with 14 bases sitting between them. Germline loops: CDR1 SGHRS, CDR2 YFSETQ. CDR3 nucleotides: TGCGCCAGCAGCTTGCGGTTAGAGTCGGTCAATGAGCAGTTCTTC. Translation: CASSLRLESVNEQFF. The entire variable domain, with the rest obtained from reference TRBV5-1 and TRBJ2-1, is as follows: KAGVTQTPRYLIKTRGQQVTLSCSPISGHRSVSWYQQTPGQGLQFLFEYFSETQRNKGNFPGRFSGRQFSNSRSEMNVSTLELGDSALYLCASSLRLESVNEQFFGPGTRLTVL.

This chain joins TRBV27 and TRBJ1-1; the D gene is possibly TRBD1 (6 bases). Between the trimmed V and J ends, which lost 6 bases and 1 base, there was a span of 12 bases. Germline V gene data show CDR1 as MNHEY and CDR2 as SMNVEV (reference sequence). This CDR3 is built from 14 residues. This CDR3 is CASSPTGGNTEAFF. CDR3 coding DNA: TGTGCCAGCAGCCCGACAGGCGGGAACACTGAAGCTTTCTTT.

The rearrangement uses TRBV7-9 and TRBJ2-3; D ambiguous. The germline V and J ends were trimmed by 2 bases and 3 bases, with 3 bases remaining between them. The CDR3 is 12 residues long. CDR1 and CDR2 (germline): SEHNR, FQNEAQ (reference sequence). CDR3 region: CASSLMTDTQYF. Here the CDR3 DNA reads TGTGCCAGCAGCTTAATGACAGATACGCAGTATTTT.

The genes are TRBV28 and TRBJ1-5; possibly TRBD1 for D (5 bases). V dropped 7 bases and J dropped 1 base, with 17 bases sitting between them. Germline loops: CDR1 MDHEN, CDR2 SYDVKM. CDR3 length: 16 amino acids. CDR3 in amino acids: CASTLGGIQSNQPQHF. CDR3 DNA: TGTGCCAGCACCTTGGGGGGGATACAAAGCAATCAGCCCCAGCATTTT. Full variable domain (remainder filled in from reference TRBV28 and TRBJ1-5): DVKVTQSSRYLVKRTGEKVFLECVQDMDHENMFWYRQDPGLGLRLIYFSYDVKMKEKGDIPEGYSVSREKKERFSLILESASTNQTSMYLCASTLGGIQSNQPQHFGDGTRLSIL.